This TCR beta chain originates from a study of identical twins. The ends lost 6 bases at V and 8 bases at J; junction bases unmatched: 4. Germline V gives CDR1 MNHEY, CDR2 SMNVEV (reference sequence). This CDR3 has 14 amino acids. Notes on the study in general: The analysis was cross-sectional rather than longitudinal within donors. Out-of-frame sharing of TCR alpha in monozygotic twins was underestimated by models.

It was template switching that added a universal primer site, and there were unique molecular identifiers on the cDNA. In TCRdb, the 5' RACE reads were re-called with MiXCR into one record per CDR3 protein. The data contain about 240,000 distinct CDR3 sequences, under 12% of them seen just once; the ten biggest clones take up 9% to 10%. This clonotype was counted ten times or more. Its antigen is as yet unknown. The chain has TRBV27 and TRBJ2-1; 13 bases line up with TRBD2. The sample consisted of memory T cells sorted from blood. This clonotype originated in a man between 45 and 60 years old in good health. The CDR3 DNA sequence: TGTGCCAGCAGCCTACTAGCGGGAGGGGATGAGCAGTTCTTC. Translated: CASSLLAGGDEQFF.